The 14 T cell receptor beta chains reported below all come from one sample, sequenced in a study of blood T cell repertoires in COVID-19. The repertoire was sequenced with immunoSEQ multiplex PCR; TCRdb's copy has only in-frame clones and lacks some. The sample holds about 16,000 clones, roughly 81% seen once. Sequencing input: peripheral blood. Source of these receptors: a man aged 60 to 69 with acute or convalescent COVID-19.

This clone occurred a few times. The rearrangement links TRBV6-1 to TRBJ2-1; the D is unclear. This CDR3 spans 15 amino acids. V lost 1 base and J lost 6, with 13 bases in between. CDR1 and CDR2 (germline): MNHNS, SASEGT. CDR3 in amino acids: CASSEGPMRGNEQFF. As DNA, the CDR3 is TGTGCCAGCAGTGAAGGACCTATGAGAGGCAATGAGCAGTTCTTC.

This clone appeared once. This chain links TRBV29-1 with TRBJ2-7; weak D call: TRBD1 (6 bases). Germline V CDR1 and CDR2: SQVTM, ANQGSEA. The CDR3 sequence is 14 residues long. V was trimmed by 6 bases and J by 6 bases, leaving 21 bases between them. Here the CDR3 reads CSVIPSRGGSEQYF. CDR3 in DNA: TGCAGCGTGATCCCTTCCAGGGGTGGATCCGAGCAGTACTTC.

The chain couples TRBV27 to TRBJ1-5; TRBD1 matches at 7 bases. The germline V gene has CDR1 MNHEY and CDR2 SMNVEV (reference sequence). J lost 4 bases, V lost 6 bases, and 6 bases had no gene match. The CDR3 has 14 amino acids. The CDR3 protein is CASRTQGQNQPQHF. CDR3 sequence (DNA): TGTGCCAGCAGGACACAGGGGCAGAATCAGCCCCAGCATTTT.

The genes are TRBV19 and TRBJ1-1; a weak D match, TRBD1 (5 bases). The V and J ends lost 11 bases and 3 bases respectively, with 10 bases between them. The CDR3 consists of 11 residues. Germline values: CDR1 LNHDA, CDR2 SQIVND (reference sequence). The CDR3 DNA reads TGTGCCGCCCGGGGGGACACTGAAGCTTTCTTT. As protein: CAARGDTEAFF.

CDR3 amino acids: CASSPTRSGELFF. Written as DNA, the CDR3 is TGTGCCAGCAGCCCTACTAGATCCGGGGAGCTGTTTTTT. V is TRBV14 and J is TRBJ2-2; tentative D call: TRBD2 (5 bases). V was cut by 4 bases and J by 6 bases, with 9 bases left in between. The CDR3 runs 13 residues. The V gene's germline CDR1 is SGHDN and CDR2 FVKESK. Full variable domain (rest looked up from reference TRBV14 and TRBJ2-2): EAGVTQFPSHSVIEKGQTVTLRCDPISGHDNLYWYRRVMGKEIKFLLHFVKESKQDESGMPNNRFLAERTGGTYSTLKVQPAELEDSGVYFCASSPTRSGELFFGEGSRLTVL.

V and J are TRBV28 and TRBJ1-1, with D perhaps matching TRBD1 (6 bases). CDR1 and CDR2 from the germline V gene are MDHEN and SYDVKM. Trimming shortened V by 2 bases and J by 6 bases, and 19 bases separated the two germline ends. The CDR3 is made up of 16 amino acids. The CDR3 coding sequence is TGTGCCAGCAGTTTAAATCGTTGGGGGGGCTCGCCTGAAGCTTTCTTT. Translated, it gives CASSLNRWGGSPEAFF.

This clone occurred a few times. The rearrangement links TRBV4-1 to TRBJ2-1; 12 bases line up with TRBD2. V trimming: 3 bases; J trimming: 3 bases; junction bases outside the gene matches: 9. This CDR3 has 18 residues. Germline V lookup: CDR1 MGHRA, CDR2 YSYEKL. CDR3 sequence reads: CASSQWLAGGPGYNEQFF. CDR3 in DNA: TGCGCCAGCAGCCAGTGGCTAGCGGGGGGGCCGGGCTACAATGAGCAGTTCTTC.

The chain combines TRBV23-1 with TRBJ2-1, with unresolved D. TRBV23-1 is an ORF, with its function uncertain. V lost 8 bases and J lost 7, with 6 bases in between. This CDR3 is built from 10 residues. The CDR3 bases are TGCGCCAGCCCTCCTAATGAGCAGTTCTTC. Translation gives CASPPNEQFF.

The V gene is TRBV10-1, the J gene TRBJ2-2; 11 bases match TRBD1. Germline assignment: CDR1 WNHNN and CDR2 SYGVQD (reference sequence). The CDR3 covers 14 residues. V shed 8 bases, J shed 3 bases, and the junction held 2 bases outside the gene matches. The CDR3: CASLGQGDTGELFF. The DNA of the CDR3 is TGCGCCAGCTTGGGACAGGGGGACACCGGGGAGCTGTTTTTT.

The genes are TRBV5-1 and TRBJ1-1, with D maybe TRBD1 (6 bases). This CDR3 region has 13 residues. Germline CDR1 reads SGHRS; CDR2 reads YFSETQ. With 2 bases removed from V and 8 bases from J, the gap between germline ends came to 13 bases. CDR3 residues: CASSFEPTGEAFF. The CDR3 bases are TGCGCCAGCAGCTTCGAACCTACAGGGGAAGCTTTCTTT.

V is TRBV14 and J is TRBJ1-2; 9 bases agree with TRBD1. The CDR3 totals 17 residues. Trimming cost V 1 base and J 6 bases; bases outside gene matches: 12. The germline V gene encodes CDR1 SGHDN and CDR2 FVKESK. DNA for the CDR3: TGTGCCAGCAGCCAAGCCGTCGAAAACAGGGGGCGTGATGGCTACACCTTC. It is translated as CASSQAVENRGRDGYTF.

This chain connects TRBV6-4 to TRBJ1-1; 8 bases are a match to TRBD1. With V trimmed by 2 bases and J by 4 bases, 3 bases remained unmatched. The CDR3 is 14 amino acids. Germline lookup yields CDR1 MRHNA and CDR2 SNTAGT. CDR3 sequence: CASSDTDRGTEAFF. CDR3 nucleotide sequence: TGTGCCAGCAGTGACACTGACAGGGGCACTGAAGCTTTCTTT.

This chain links TRBV5-1 with TRBJ1-5; the match to TRBD1 covers 7 bases. This CDR3 has 14 amino acids. In germline, CDR1 is SGHRS, CDR2 YFSETQ. The V segment lost 3 bases and the J segment 7 bases; nucleotides outside the gene matches: 7. The CDR3 here is CASSSEGAGQPQHF. The CDR3 region has the DNA TGCGCCAGCAGCTCAGAGGGGGCAGGGCAGCCCCAGCATTTT. Using reference TRBV5-1 and TRBJ1-5 for the parts outside the CDR3, the full variable domain is KAGVTQTPRYLIKTRGQQVTLSCSPISGHRSVSWYQQTPGQGLQFLFEYFSETQRNKGNFPGRFSGRQFSNSRSEMNVSTLELGDSALYLCASSSEGAGQPQHFGDGTRLSIL.

The genes are TRBV5-4 and TRBJ2-3; TRBD2 aligns across 10 bases. This CDR3 has 15 amino acids. Germline V gene sequence: CDR1 SGHNT, CDR2 YYREEE (reference sequence). V was clipped by 1 base and J by 2 bases; unmatched bases: 1. The CDR3: CASSLTSGATDTQYF. In DNA, the CDR3 is TGTGCCAGCAGCTTGACTAGCGGGGCCACAGATACGCAGTATTTT.